The 21 T cell receptor beta chains reported below all come from one sample, sequenced in a study of T cell responses to AZD1222 COVID-19 vaccine. Measured with immunoSEQ multiplex PCR; TCRdb has only the in-frame clones, and not every one. The table shows some 140,000 clones, with approximately 90% occurring only once. The material sequenced was peripheral blood, taken on day 0 of AZD1222 vaccination. The source is an adult in good health.

V usage is TRBV5-4 and J usage is TRBJ2-3; D uncertain. V lost 0 bases to trimming and J lost 2 bases, with 7 bases between them. Germline V CDR1 and CDR2: SGHNT, YYREEE (reference sequence). There are 14 residues in the CDR3. The CDR3 nucleotides read TGTGCCAGCAGCTTGGTGCGGAACACAGATACGCAGTATTTT. This gives the protein CASSLVRNTDTQYF.

This clone was seen once. The rearrangement joins TRBV28 to TRBJ2-7; weak D call: TRBD2 (5 bases). Trimming pared 1 base from V and 10 bases from J, leaving 14 bases between. CDR1 and CDR2 (germline): MDHEN, SYDVKM. This CDR3 has 13 residues. CDR3 in DNA: TGTGCCAGCAGTTTATCCGGGCCGGGGAAACAGTACTTC. It translates to CASSLSGPGKQYF.

The genes are TRBV19 and TRBJ1-2; D gene ambiguous. Trimming removed 5 bases at V and 2 bases at J, with 9 bases between. The CDR3 length is 13 residues. Germline V CDR1 and CDR2: LNHDA, SQIVND (reference sequence). The DNA for the CDR3 is TGTGCCAGTAGTGGTTGGTCGAACTATGGCTACACCTTC. This translates into CASSGWSNYGYTF.

V usage is TRBV2 and J usage is TRBJ1-1, with a weak D call TRBD1 (5 bases). The CDR3 runs to 12 residues. Germline V gives CDR1 SNHLY, CDR2 FYNNEI. Trimming cost V 8 bases and J 4 bases, with 11 bases left between them. The CDR3 spells CASARGGTEAFF. The CDR3 coding sequence is TGTGCCAGCGCCCGGGGGGGCACTGAAGCTTTCTTT.

The chain has TRBV27 and TRBJ2-5; D is possibly TRBD1 (5 bases). The length of the CDR3 is 14 residues. Germline V gene sequence: CDR1 MNHEY, CDR2 SMNVEV (reference sequence). Trimming took 4 bases from V and 0 from J, leaving 9 bases between them. CDR3 loop: CASSSLGDQETQYF. The CDR3 nucleotides read TGTGCCAGCAGTTCTTTAGGGGACCAAGAGACCCAGTACTTC.

V usage is TRBV5-1 and J usage is TRBJ1-3; D remains ambiguous. V was trimmed by 0 bases and J by 0 bases, leaving 7 bases between them. The CDR3 spans 15 residues. Germline V gene sequence: CDR1 SGHRS, CDR2 YFSETQ. In DNA form, the CDR3 reads TGCGCCAGCAGCTTGGAGTCTCTCTCTGGAAACACCATATATTTT. Amino acids: CASSLESLSGNTIYF.

The chain joins TRBV2 to TRBJ1-3, with a weak D call TRBD1 (6 bases). CDR3 length equals 16 residues. Trimming took 5 bases from V and 2 from J, leaving 16 bases between them. Germline assignment: CDR1 SNHLY and CDR2 FYNNEI. CDR3 protein: CASSLQGIPTGNTIYF. The CDR3 nucleotides are TGTGCCAGCAGTTTACAGGGAATCCCGACTGGAAACACCATATATTTT.

This clone occurred once. The DNA for the CDR3 is TGCGCCAGCAGCTTGGAGCGACAAGAGACCCAGTACTTC. Encoded protein: CASSLERQETQYF. V gene TRBV5-1 combines with J gene TRBJ2-5; D is uncertain. The length of the CDR3 is 13 residues. The germline V and J ends were trimmed by 0 bases and 2 bases, with 5 bases remaining between them. Looked up from germline, CDR1 is SGHRS and CDR2 is YFSETQ.

The V call is TRBV7-9, the J call TRBJ2-7; 7 nucleotides match TRBD1. The CDR3 extends over 14 amino acids. With 4 bases clipped from V and 2 bases from J, the junction kept 5 bases outside the gene matches. Germline CDR1 is SEHNR and CDR2 is FQNEAQ (reference sequence). Here the CDR3 DNA reads TGTGCCAGCAGCTCGACAGGGCTTACCTACGAGCAGTACTTC. This codes for CASSSTGLTYEQYF.

This chain joins TRBV7-3 and TRBJ1-2, with no clear D. The germline V gene encodes CDR1 SGHTA and CDR2 FQGTGA. With 1 base removed from V and 4 bases from J, the gap between germline ends came to 7 bases. The CDR3 totals 13 residues. The DNA for the CDR3 is TGTGCCAGCAGCTTAATGGGTTTCTATGGCTACACCTTC. The encoded protein is CASSLMGFYGYTF.

The CDR3 spells CASSVGDSPLHF. CDR3 nucleotides: TGTGCCAGCAGCGTAGGGGATTCACCCCTCCACTTT. The chain joins TRBV9 to TRBJ1-6; D is ambiguous. This CDR3 region has 12 residues. The germline V gene encodes CDR1 SGDLS and CDR2 YYNGEE. V lost 0 bases and J lost 8, with 3 bases in between.

The rearrangement joins TRBV3-1 (or the pseudogene TRBV3-2) to TRBJ1-1; D uncertain. Germline V CDR1 and CDR2: LGHDT, YNNKEL (reference sequence). V was pared by 1 base and J by 1 base, with 16 bases between. The length of the CDR3 is 17 residues. The CDR3 protein is CASSQVPWRSSNTEAFF. CDR3 DNA sequence: TGTGCCAGCAGCCAAGTACCTTGGAGGAGCTCGAACACTGAAGCTTTCTTT.

The rearrangement links TRBV4-1 to TRBJ2-3; TRBD2 matches 8 bases. The trim removed 3 bases at V and 4 bases at J, leaving 9 bases unmatched. CDR3 length equals 16 residues. Germline V lookup: CDR1 MGHRA, CDR2 YSYEKL. CDR3 DNA: TGCGCCAGCAGCCAGGAGGGAACGGGGGGGCCAGATACGCAGTATTTT. Translation gives CASSQEGTGGPDTQYF.

The rearrangement links TRBV28 to TRBJ1-4; a weak D match, TRBD1 (5 bases). This CDR3 has 14 amino acids. CDR1 is MDHEN, CDR2 SYDVKM, per germline. The V gene lost 5 bases and the J gene lost 7 bases, with 14 bases spanning the gap. In nucleotides, the CDR3 is TGTGCCAGCAGTGGGGGGTGGACCCTTGAAAAACTGTTTTTT. Its protein product is CASSGGWTLEKLFF. Filled out from reference TRBV28 and TRBJ1-4, the complete variable domain reads DVKVTQSSRYLVKRTGEKVFLECVQDMDHENMFWYRQDPGLGLRLIYFSYDVKMKEKGDIPEGYSVSREKKERFSLILESASTNQTSMYLCASSGGWTLEKLFFGSGTQLSVL.

V is TRBV5-1 and J is TRBJ1-2, with D possibly being TRBD1 (6 bases). CDR1 is SGHRS, CDR2 YFSETQ, per germline. The CDR3 extends over 15 amino acids. V was cut by 4 bases and J by 9 bases, with 22 bases left in between. CDR3 amino acids: CASSPPAAGANSYTF. The CDR3 coding sequence is TGCGCCAGCAGCCCACCTGCCGCGGGGGCTAATAGCTACACCTTC. Full variable domain (rest looked up from reference TRBV5-1 and TRBJ1-2): KAGVTQTPRYLIKTRGQQVTLSCSPISGHRSVSWYQQTPGQGLQFLFEYFSETQRNKGNFPGRFSGRQFSNSRSEMNVSTLELGDSALYLCASSPPAAGANSYTFGSGTRLTVV.

This chain connects TRBV2 to TRBJ1-4, with a weak D call TRBD1 (5 bases). In germline, CDR1 is SNHLY, CDR2 FYNNEI. The ends were cut back, 6 bases at V and 1 base at J, with 9 bases in the middle. CDR3 length: 14 residues. The CDR3 spells CASRGGVTNEKLFF. For the CDR3, the DNA is TGTGCCAGCAGGGGGGGAGTAACTAATGAAAAACTGTTTTTT.

The chain links TRBV29-1 to TRBJ1-5; the match to TRBD1 covers 7 bases. Germline trimming cut 4 bases from V and 3 bases from J; bases unmatched to any gene: 6. Germline V CDR1 and CDR2: SQVTM, ANQGSEA. This CDR3 is built from 14 residues. The DNA of the CDR3 is TGCAGCGTTGTTGGACAGGTCCCCAATCAGCCCCAGCATTTT. Amino acid sequence: CSVVGQVPNQPQHF.

The V gene is TRBV2, the J gene TRBJ2-7; TRBD2 matches at 12 bases. The CDR3 contains 14 residues. V lost 6 bases, J lost 6 bases, and 6 bases stayed unmatched. The V gene's germline CDR1 is SNHLY and CDR2 FYNNEI. Here the CDR3 DNA reads TGTGCCAGCAGCTGGGGGACTAGCGGGCTCGAGCAGTACTTC. As protein: CASSWGTSGLEQYF.

The V gene is TRBV5-4, the J gene TRBJ1-6; D gene unclear. Germline CDR1 SGHNT, CDR2 YYREEE (reference sequence). Trimming cost V 2 bases and J 9 bases, with 12 bases left between them. The CDR3 loop spans 14 amino acids. DNA for the CDR3: TGTGCCAGCAGCTTTGGCACCTGGGGTTCACCCCTCCACTTT. Protein product: CASSFGTWGSPLHF.

The rearrangement uses TRBV7-8 and TRBJ1-1; possibly TRBD1 for D (6 bases). V was shortened by 3 bases and J by 4 bases, with 12 bases between the two germline ends. The germline V gene has CDR1 SGHVS and CDR2 FQNEAQ. This CDR3 has 14 amino acids. CDR3 sequence reads: CASSFQGQGTEAFF. The CDR3 DNA reads TGTGCCAGCAGCTTTCAGGGGCAAGGCACTGAAGCTTTCTTT.

This sequence joins TRBV4-1 and TRBJ1-2, with D unresolved. The V gene's germline CDR1 is MGHRA and CDR2 YSYEKL. The CDR3 has 15 amino acids. The germline V and J ends were trimmed by 2 bases and 0 bases, with 10 bases remaining between them. CDR3 in amino acids: CASSQHASSNYGYTF. In DNA, the CDR3 is TGCGCCAGCAGCCAACACGCAAGTTCTAACTATGGCTACACCTTC.